The 3 T cell receptor delta chains listed next were all sequenced from one sample in a study of gamma-delta chains in newborns, infants, children. TCRdb re-called the reads using CATT. The table records 8,500 to 13,000 delta-chain clones, 8.5% to 9.5% of them present only once. Sequenced input: blood. Receptor source: a child who was a newborn, infant or young child, either healthy, febrile or measles-vaccinated (not recorded which).

The chain is built from TRDV2 and TRDJ3, with 11 nucleotides matching TRDD3. After removal of 0 bases from V and 0 bases from J, the junction contained 24 bases not matched to a gene. This CDR3 spans 26 amino acids. Per germline, CDR1 GEAIGNYY and CDR2 EKD. CDR3 residues: CACDTVDHDSSAAWGIRSWDTRQMFF. Written as DNA, the CDR3 is TGTGCCTGTGACACCGTGGACCACGATTCGTCGGCGGCATGGGGGATACGCTCCTGGGACACCCGACAGATGTTTTTC.

On this clone: A read error is likely here: a far larger clone is one base away. At the DNA level, this CDR3 is encoded by other sequences in the same sample as well. The chain is built from TRDV2 and TRDJ3; no clear D. Per germline, CDR1 GEAIGNYY and CDR2 EKD. The CDR3 is 13 amino acids. CDR3 DNA sequence: TGTGCCTGCGACACCTGGGACACCCGACAGATGTTTTTC. Translated, it gives CACDTWDTRQMFF.

The chain joins TRDV2 to TRDJ1; TRDD3 matches at 13 bases. There are 19 residues in the CDR3. J lost 1 base, V lost 3 bases, and 13 bases had no gene match. CDR1 is GEAIGNYY and CDR2 is EKD in the germline V gene. The CDR3 DNA sequence: TGTGCCTGTGACCCAGTACTGGGGGATACGGCGGCGTTCACCGATAAACTCATCTTT. This gives the protein CACDPVLGDTAAFTDKLIF.